This is a list of T cell receptor beta chains from one sample in a study of early T cells in non-severe SARS-CoV-2 infection. One entry per CDR3 protein results from TCRdb running MiXCR on the 5' RACE reads. The sample consists of 55,000 to 70,000 distinct CDR3 sequences, more than 4% of them appearing once. The sample taken for sequencing was whole blood. Every receptor here comes from an adult who was a healthcare worker with PCR-confirmed SARS-CoV-2 infection or an uninfected control (not recorded which). CDR3s include the opening cysteine and the closing phenylalanine or tryptophan. The D gene is left open where the match is weak. The size entry is marked missing in some rows and otherwise reads once, few, many or a size class.

V: TRBV20-1; J: TRBJ2-3; size: -; D: -; CDR3: CGGERGEDTQYF; DNA: TGCGGAGGGGAGCGAGGGGAAGATACGCAGTATTTT
V: TRBV7-2; J: TRBJ2-7; size: many; D: -; CDR3: CASSGGGLARYEQYF; DNA: TGTGCCAGCAGCGGAGGGGGTCTAGCGCGGTACGAGCAGTACTTC
V: TRBV7-9; J: TRBJ1-1; size: many; D: -; CDR3: CASSLVLTANTEAFF; DNA: TGTGCCAGCAGCTTAGTCCTAACTGCGAACACTGAAGCTTTCTTT
V: TRBV7-8; J: TRBJ1-1; size: -; D: -; CDR3: CASRRQRNTEAFF; DNA: TGTGCCAGCAGAAGACAGAGGAACACTGAAGCTTTCTTT
V: TRBV14; J: TRBJ2-2; size: -; D: -; CDR3: CASSQDSGELFF; DNA: TGTGCCAGCAGCCAAGATAGCGGGGAGCTGTTTTTT
V: TRBV4-1; J: TRBJ2-3; size: few; D: -; CDR3: CASSPLLSRTTDTQYF; DNA: TGCGCCAGCAGCCCGCTCCTCTCACGGACCACAGATACGCAGTATTTT
V: TRBV12-5; J: TRBJ1-6; size: many; D: -; CDR3: CASGLGEGQNSPLHF; DNA: TGTGCTAGTGGTTTGGGGGAGGGCCAGAATTCACCCCTCCACTTT
V: TRBV30; J: TRBJ2-3; size: many; D: -; CDR3: CAWNIGATDTQYF; DNA: TGTGCCTGGAATATTGGGGCGACAGATACGCAGTATTTT
V: TRBV2; J: TRBJ2-5; size: many; D: -; CDR3: CASSEMETQYF; DNA: TGTGCCAGCAGTGAAATGGAGACCCAGTACTTC
V: TRBV5-1; J: TRBJ1-6; size: many; D: TRBD1; CDR3: CASSLSVWGQGPSSYNSPLHF; DNA: TGCGCCAGCAGCTTGTCGGTTTGGGGACAGGGGCCAAGCTCCTATAATTCACCCCTCCACTTT
V: TRBV29-1; J: TRBJ2-1; size: many; D: TRBD1; CDR3: CSVDRTGNEQFF; DNA: TGCAGCGTTGACCGGACAGGGAATGAGCAGTTCTTC
V: TRBV10-2; J: TRBJ2-7; size: -; D: -; CDR3: CATSEGDYEQYF; DNA: TGCGCCACCTCAGAAGGGGACTACGAGCAGTACTTC
V: TRBV7-2; J: TRBJ2-1; size: many; D: TRBD2; CDR3: CASSPSGLAAYNEQFF; DNA: TGTGCCAGCAGCCCTTCAGGGCTAGCGGCCTACAATGAGCAGTTCTTC
V: TRBV7-2; J: TRBJ1-5; size: many; D: TRBD1; CDR3: CASSSGDRVWPQHF; DNA: TGTGCCAGCAGCTCTGGGGACAGGGTATGGCCCCAGCATTTT
V: TRBV4-1; J: TRBJ2-2; size: -; D: TRBD2; CDR3: CASSQDPTSLVNTGELFF; DNA: TGCGCCAGCAGCCAAGACCCGACTAGCCTTGTGAACACCGGGGAGCTGTTTTTT
V: TRBV2; J: TRBJ2-1; size: many; D: -; CDR3: CASSSTETLAYNEQFF; DNA: TGTGCCAGCAGTTCTACAGAAACTCTAGCCTACAATGAGCAGTTCTTC
V: TRBV20-1; J: TRBJ2-7; size: many; D: -; CDR3: CSAVTGPTYYEQYF; DNA: TGCAGTGCTGTCACGGGACCCACATATTACGAGCAGTACTTC
V: TRBV3-1; J: TRBJ1-2; size: -; D: TRBD1; CDR3: CASSLQGQGAQEHGYTF; DNA: TGTGCCAGCAGCCTTCAAGGACAGGGGGCGCAGGAGCATGGCTACACCTTC
V: TRBV12-3/TRBV12-4; J: TRBJ2-1; size: few; D: -; CDR3: CASKGYNEQFF; DNA: TGTGCCAGCAAGGGGTACAATGAGCAGTTCTTC
V: TRBV28; J: TRBJ2-3; size: many; D: TRBD2; CDR3: CASLKREVGDTQYF; DNA: TGTGCCAGTCTCAAGCGGGAGGTAGGAGATACGCAGTATTTT
V: TRBV7-6; J: TRBJ2-1; size: many; D: TRBD2; CDR3: CASSLRASGALLEQFF; DNA: TGTGCCAGCAGCTTACGAGCTAGCGGGGCTTTATTGGAGCAGTTCTTC
V: TRBV18; J: TRBJ1-1; size: -; D: TRBD1; CDR3: CASHNRGRDTEAFF; DNA: TGTGCCAGCCATAACAGGGGGCGCGACACTGAAGCTTTCTTT
V: TRBV7-9; J: TRBJ1-4; size: few; D: -; CDR3: CASSLGDWDEKLFF; DNA: TGTGCCAGCAGCTTAGGAGATTGGGATGAAAAACTGTTTTTT
V: TRBV14; J: TRBJ2-5; size: few; D: -; CDR3: CASSQSIWRDYQETQYF; DNA: TGTGCCAGCAGCCAGAGTATATGGCGGGACTACCAAGAGACCCAGTACTTC
V: TRBV24-1; J: TRBJ1-2; size: many; D: -; CDR3: CATSDLQGEGYTF; DNA: TGTGCCACCAGTGATTTACAGGGTGAAGGCTACACCTTC
V: TRBV7-9; J: TRBJ1-4; size: few; D: -; CDR3: CASSLRSTEGNEKLFF; DNA: TGTGCCAGCAGCCTCAGATCGACAGAAGGGAATGAAAAACTGTTTTTT
V: TRBV3-1; J: TRBJ2-3; size: few; D: TRBD1; CDR3: CASRPGQPADTQYF; DNA: TGTGCCAGCCGTCCGGGACAGCCTGCGGATACGCAGTATTTT
V: TRBV7-9; J: TRBJ1-4; size: -; D: TRBD1; CDR3: CATYRGEKLFF; DNA: TGTGCCACCTACAGGGGCGAAAAACTGTTTTTT
V: TRBV6-2/TRBV6-3; J: TRBJ1-1; size: many; D: -; CDR3: CASRRSRLQATEAFF; DNA: TGTGCCAGCAGAAGAAGCAGACTACAAGCCACTGAAGCTTTCTTT
V: TRBV20-1; J: TRBJ2-5; size: -; D: -; CDR3: CSASEPRQETQYF; DNA: TGCAGTGCTAGTGAGCCTAGACAAGAGACCCAGTACTTC
V: TRBV5-5; J: TRBJ2-2; size: -; D: -; CDR3: CASSYRPNANTGELFF; DNA: TGTGCCAGCAGCTATAGGCCAAACGCGAACACCGGGGAGCTGTTTTTT
V: TRBV10-3; J: TRBJ2-7; size: -; D: TRBD1; CDR3: CAISQGQGAYEQYF; DNA: TGTGCCATCAGTCAAGGACAGGGCGCCTACGAGCAGTACTTC
V: TRBV20-1; J: TRBJ1-1; size: -; D: -; CDR3: CSAINLAGTEAFF; DNA: TGCAGTGCTATAAACCTGGCGGGCACTGAAGCTTTCTTT
V: TRBV4-1; J: TRBJ1-1; size: few; D: -; CDR3: CASGEPTEAFF; DNA: TGCGCCAGCGGCGAGCCCACTGAAGCTTTCTTT
V: TRBV20-1; J: TRBJ2-7; size: -; D: -; CDR3: CSARGRDSCEQYF; DNA: TGCAGTGCTAGAGGGCGGGACTCCTGCGAGCAGTACTTC
V: TRBV7-2; J: TRBJ1-3; size: many; D: TRBD1; CDR3: CASSLRGTGVNTIYF; DNA: TGTGCCAGCAGCTTACGAGGGACAGGGGTAAACACCATATATTTT
V: TRBV10-1; J: TRBJ2-3; size: few; D: -; CDR3: CASSAFLRTDTQYF; DNA: TGCGCCAGCAGTGCTTTTCTACGGACAGATACGCAGTATTTT
V: TRBV29-1; J: TRBJ2-7; size: many; D: TRBD2; CDR3: CSGLAGPTSYEQYF; DNA: TGCAGCGGCCTAGCGGGACCTACCTCCTACGAGCAGTACTTC
V: TRBV5-1; J: TRBJ1-4; size: many; D: TRBD1; CDR3: CASSSGQGASVEKLFF; DNA: TGCGCCAGCAGCTCCGGACAGGGCGCCTCGGTTGAAAAACTGTTTTTT
V: TRBV12-3/TRBV12-4; J: TRBJ2-7; size: -; D: TRBD1; CDR3: CASSRAGQGRPYEQYF; DNA: TGTGCCAGCAGTCGCGCTGGACAGGGGAGGCCCTACGAGCAGTACTTC
V: TRBV6-5; J: TRBJ2-3; size: many; D: -; CDR3: CASRSVTDTQYF; DNA: TGTGCCAGCAGGTCTGTCACAGATACGCAGTATTTT
V: TRBV18; J: TRBJ2-4; size: many; D: -; CDR3: CASSPGKGIQYF; DNA: TGTGCCAGCTCCCCCGGGAAAGGCATTCAGTACTTC
V: TRBV7-6; J: TRBJ2-7; size: many; D: -; CDR3: CASSFDRTYEQYF; DNA: TGTGCCAGCAGCTTTGACCGAACCTACGAGCAGTACTTC
V: TRBV10-2; J: TRBJ1-1; size: many; D: -; CDR3: CASMKGLGTEAFF; DNA: TGCGCCAGCATGAAGGGGTTGGGTACTGAAGCTTTCTTT
V: TRBV12-3/TRBV12-4; J: TRBJ2-2; size: many; D: -; CDR3: CASSLSVPLGTGELFF; DNA: TGTGCCAGCAGTCTCTCCGTGCCGCTAGGGACCGGGGAGCTGTTTTTT
V: TRBV20-1; J: TRBJ2-1; size: -; D: -; CDR3: CSAPRDFAGAGSDSEQFF; DNA: TGCAGTGCTCCCCGGGACTTCGCTGGGGCGGGATCCGATAGTGAGCAGTTCTTC
V: TRBV7-3; J: TRBJ2-2; size: many; D: -; CDR3: CASTRDSYTGELFF; DNA: TGTGCCAGCACCAGGGACTCCTACACCGGGGAGCTGTTTTTT
V: TRBV29-1; J: TRBJ1-3; size: many; D: -; CDR3: CSAVADNSGNTIYF; DNA: TGCAGCGCTGTCGCGGACAACTCTGGAAACACCATATATTTT
V: TRBV9; J: TRBJ1-2; size: many; D: TRBD1; CDR3: CASSVPDRGLDYGYTF; DNA: TGTGCCAGCAGCGTACCGGACAGGGGCCTAGACTATGGCTACACCTTC
V: TRBV6-1; J: TRBJ2-7; size: many; D: -; CDR3: CASSQLYEQYF; DNA: TGTGCCAGCTCGCAGCTCTACGAGCAGTACTTC
V: TRBV10-3; J: TRBJ1-1; size: many; D: -; CDR3: CAISEAGRGTEAFF; DNA: TGTGCCATCAGTGAGGCAGGGAGGGGCACTGAAGCTTTCTTT
V: TRBV18; J: TRBJ1-4; size: few; D: -; CDR3: CASSLASSSEKLFF; DNA: TGTGCCAGCTCACTCGCATCCTCCAGTGAAAAACTGTTTTTT
V: TRBV15; J: TRBJ2-1; size: many; D: -; CDR3: CATSRAGQSYNEQFF; DNA: TGTGCCACCAGCAGAGCGGGACAAAGCTACAATGAGCAGTTCTTC
V: TRBV28; J: TRBJ2-1; size: many; D: -; CDR3: CASRWTRNYNEQFF; DNA: TGTGCCAGCAGATGGACAAGGAACTACAATGAGCAGTTCTTC
V: TRBV20-1; J: TRBJ2-7; size: many; D: -; CDR3: CSASPTAPYEQYF; DNA: TGCAGTGCCTCCCCGACAGCCCCCTACGAGCAGTACTTC
V: TRBV20-1; J: TRBJ2-2; size: many; D: -; CDR3: CSATPGGQAGELFF; DNA: TGCAGTGCTACCCCGGGAGGACAGGCCGGGGAGCTGTTTTTT
V: TRBV7-9; J: TRBJ2-7; size: many; D: -; CDR3: CASSPYRTLSYEQYF; DNA: TGTGCCAGCAGCCCTTACCGGACTCTCTCCTACGAGCAGTACTTC
V: TRBV11-3; J: TRBJ2-1; size: -; D: -; CDR3: CASSFRAWSNEQFF; DNA: TGTGCCAGCAGCTTCAGGGCTTGGAGCAATGAGCAGTTCTTC
V: TRBV11-2; J: TRBJ2-1; size: many; D: TRBD2; CDR3: CASSPRGSSYNEQFF; DNA: TGTGCCAGCAGCCCCCGCGGGAGCTCCTACAATGAGCAGTTCTTC
V: TRBV19; J: TRBJ1-1; size: few; D: -; CDR3: CASVNPGGVNTEAFF; DNA: TGTGCCAGTGTTAACCCCGGCGGGGTGAACACTGAAGCTTTCTTT